These 27 T cell receptor beta chains came from one sample sequenced in a study of vaccination and CD4 T cells after COVID-19. No antigen has been identified for these receptors. With the Oncomine TCR Beta short-read assay, DNA from cultured CD4+ T cells was sequenced. Each CDR3 protein is one row after TCRdb ran MiXCR on the PCR reads. The profile shows thousands of distinct CDR3 sequences, over 70% of them singletons. Treatment described: approximately nine-day PBMC culture with coronavirus spike peptide pools or control peptides (ViraFEST assay). The sequencing input was CD4+ T cells from blood, cultured in vitro. These receptors were obtained from a human donor who had recovered from COVID-19.

This chain joins TRBV6-5 and TRBJ1-1; D unclear. The CDR3 covers 14 residues. With 0 bases removed from V and 4 bases from J, the gap between germline ends came to 9 bases. CDR1 is MNHEY and CDR2 is SVGAGI in the germline V gene. CDR3 sequence (DNA): TGTGCCAGCAGTTACTCGCTCGGGTTCACTGAAGCTTTCTTT. Protein sequence: CASSYSLGFTEAFF.

This chain uses TRBV25-1 with TRBJ1-2, with unresolved D. This CDR3 spans 13 amino acids. The V end was cut by 5 bases, the J end by 4 bases, with 11 bases between. Germline values: CDR1 MGHDK, CDR2 SYGVNS. The CDR3 sequence: CASSPPGVYGYTF. CDR3 DNA: TGTGCCAGCAGTCCACCCGGCGTCTATGGCTACACCTTC.

V gene TRBV25-1 combines with J gene TRBJ1-5; possibly TRBD1 for D (5 bases). V was pared by 1 base and J by 1 base, with 14 bases between. Germline CDR1 and CDR2: MGHDK and SYGVNS. The CDR3 covers 17 residues. CDR3 coding DNA: TGTGCCAGCAGTGAATCAACAGGAGGTTCGAGCAATCAGCCCCAGCATTTT. It encodes CASSESTGGSSNQPQHF.

This chain's CDR3 is CASSYPGGNTEAFF. In DNA, the CDR3 is TGTGCCAGCAGCTACCCGGGTGGGAACACTGAAGCTTTCTTT. V is TRBV6-5 and J is TRBJ1-1; D gene ambiguous. V was pared by 6 bases and J by 1 base, with 12 bases between. CDR1 and CDR2 from the germline V gene are MNHEY and SVGAGI. The CDR3 is 14 residues long.

This clonotype has a handful of counts. The gene calls are TRBV7-3 and TRBJ2-6; either TRBD1 or TRBD2 may supply D (5 bases each). Trimming cost V 2 bases and J 2 bases, with 16 bases left between them. CDR1 SGHTA and CDR2 FQGTGA come from the germline V gene. The CDR3 covers 18 residues. In DNA form, the CDR3 reads TGTGCCAGCAGCTTACACGGGACGCCCGGGGCTGGGGCCAACGTCCTGACTTTC. This encodes CASSLHGTPGAGANVLTF.

The J gene is TRBJ1-5, the V gene TRBV5-1; D ambiguous. Trimming shortened V by 3 bases and J by 1 base, and 5 bases separated the two germline ends. The CDR3 runs 13 residues. Germline values: CDR1 SGHRS, CDR2 YFSETQ. The DNA of the CDR3 is TGCGCCAGCAGCTCGGACAGCAATCAGCCCCAGCATTTT. It codes for CASSSDSNQPQHF.

The chain uses TRBV7-2 and TRBJ1-6, with 8 bases identical to TRBD1. Losses at the gene ends were 6 bases for V and 4 bases for J; bases not matched to a gene: 5. The CDR3 consists of 15 residues. The germline V gene has CDR1 SGHTA and CDR2 FQGNSA. CDR3 sequence (DNA): TGTGCCAGCAGGGCCGGGACAGGTTATAATTCACCCCTCCACTTT. Translated, it gives CASRAGTGYNSPLHF.

This clonotype has a handful of counts. The chain links TRBV20-1 to TRBJ1-2; the D gene is possibly TRBD1 (5 bases). The germline CDR1 and CDR2 sequences are DFQATT and SNEGSKA (reference sequence). The V end lost 0 bases, the J end lost 1 base, and 18 bases lay between the germline ends. The CDR3 has 17 amino acids. The CDR3 DNA reads as TGCAGTGCTAGAGATCAAGGCAGGGAAAGGTTTAACTATGGCTACACCTTC. This codes for CSARDQGRERFNYGYTF.

V and J are TRBV24-1 and TRBJ1-1; TRBD1 might be the D (5 bases). CDR1 and CDR2 from the germline V gene are KGHDR and SFDVKD. This CDR3 is 14 amino acids long. V was cut by 4 bases and J by 7 bases, with 15 bases left in between. The CDR3 DNA follows: TGTGCCACCAGTGACAATACAGGAGCCAATGAAGCTTTCTTT. Translating it yields CATSDNTGANEAFF.

This clonotype was seen a single time. The chain is built from TRBV30 and TRBJ1-5; tentative D call: TRBD1 (5 bases). CDR1 GTSNPN and CDR2 SVGIG come from the germline V gene (reference sequence). CDR3 length: 13 amino acids. Between the trimmed V and J ends, which lost 5 bases and 5 bases, there was a span of 13 bases. Here the CDR3 reads CAWGGRDHQPQHF. CDR3 DNA: TGTGCCTGGGGGGGACGGGATCATCAGCCCCAGCATTTT.

This clonotype was counted once. The chain joins TRBV24-1 to TRBJ2-5; 7 nucleotides match TRBD1. Germline V CDR1 and CDR2: KGHDR, SFDVKD. CDR3 length: 15 residues. V was clipped by 4 bases and J by 2 bases; unmatched bases: 6. CDR3 DNA: TGTGCCACCAGTGACCTCAGGGGGTCGCAAGAGACCCAGTACTTC. Residues: CATSDLRGSQETQYF.

The genes are TRBV7-3 and TRBJ1-2; 7 positions match TRBD1. The trim removed 5 bases at V and 4 bases at J, leaving 7 bases unmatched. CDR1 is SGHTA, CDR2 FQGTGA, per germline. CDR3 length equals 14 residues. DNA for the CDR3: TGTGCCAGCAGCCCAAGGACAGGAAGCTATGGCTACACCTTC. Translating it yields CASSPRTGSYGYTF. Variable domain in full (rest from reference TRBV7-3 and TRBJ1-2): GAGVSQTPSNKVTEKGKYVELRCDPISGHTALYWYRQSLGQGPEFLIYFQGTGAADDSGLPNDRFFAVRPEGSVSTLKIQRTERGDSAVYLCASSPRTGSYGYTFGSGTRLTVV.

The V and J genes are TRBV28 and TRBJ1-6; TRBD1 agrees at 7 bases. Germline-derived CDR1 and CDR2 are MDHEN and SYDVKM. Trimming at V came to 2 bases and at J to 10 bases, leaving 5 bases not matched to a gene. The CDR3 consists of 14 residues. The CDR3 DNA follows: TGTGCCAGCAGTTTACCAGGGGGTGGATCACCCCTCCACTTT. Protein product: CASSLPGGGSPLHF.

The chain employs TRBV20-1 and TRBJ2-1, with 7 bases that match TRBD2. Germline values: CDR1 DFQATT, CDR2 SNEGSKA (reference sequence). The CDR3 has 19 amino acids. V trimming: 0 bases; J trimming: 0 bases; junction bases outside the gene matches: 14. The CDR3 DNA sequence: TGCAGTGCTAGAGATCGGCCTAGCGGACTGATTAGCTCCTACAATGAGCAGTTCTTC. Amino acids: CSARDRPSGLISSYNEQFF.

The V and J genes are TRBV10-3 and TRBJ1-5, with unresolved D. Germline V gene sequence: CDR1 ENHRY, CDR2 SYGVKD. V shed 4 bases and J shed 4 bases, with 14 bases lying between them. The CDR3 is 15 residues long. CDR3 loop: CAISGGGSENQPQHF. CDR3 nucleotide sequence: TGTGCCATCAGTGGAGGCGGCAGCGAGAATCAGCCCCAGCATTTT.

V usage is TRBV7-2 and J usage is TRBJ2-7, with D possibly TRBD2 on 5 matching bases. V dropped 4 bases and J dropped 4 bases, with 17 bases sitting between them. CDR3 length equals 15 residues. CDR1 is SGHTA, CDR2 FQGNSA, per germline. The CDR3 protein is CASSSIGVFGYEQYF. Here the CDR3 DNA reads TGTGCCAGCAGCTCCATCGGGGTTTTCGGTTACGAGCAGTACTTC.

J is TRBJ1-1 and V is TRBV20-1; 7 bases fit TRBD1. V lost 2 bases to trimming and J lost 6 bases; unmatched junction nucleotides: 15. The CDR3 covers 16 residues. Per the germline V gene, CDR1 is DFQATT and CDR2 is SNEGSKA (reference sequence). The CDR3: CSARKPRDRGRSEAFF. CDR3 nucleotides: TGCAGTGCTAGAAAACCCCGGGACAGAGGGCGATCTGAAGCTTTCTTT.

This chain uses TRBV18 with TRBJ2-3; no reliable D call. Trimming took 1 base from V and 2 from J, leaving 13 bases between them. The CDR3 is made up of 16 amino acids. Germline V gene data show CDR1 as KGHSH and CDR2 as LQKENI. The CDR3 loop is CASSPRGMQATDTQYF. DNA of the CDR3: TGTGCCAGCTCACCACGCGGCATGCAGGCCACAGATACGCAGTATTTT.

The chain uses TRBV7-2 and TRBJ1-6; no definite D call. The germline V gene encodes CDR1 SGHTA and CDR2 FQGNSA. V was trimmed by 0 bases and J by 8 bases, leaving 5 bases between them. The CDR3 sequence is 13 residues long. CDR3 in amino acids: CASSLARDSPLHF. As DNA, the CDR3 is TGTGCCAGCAGCTTAGCGAGAGATTCACCCCTCCACTTT.

In its sample, this clonotype was seen a few times. The chain recombines TRBV6-2 or TRBV6-3 with TRBJ1-5, with TRBD1 as a possible D gene (5 bases). The CDR3 runs to 16 residues. V was clipped by 10 bases and J by 1 base, with 20 bases between them. Germline V CDR1 and CDR2: MNHEY, SVGEGT. CDR3 sequence: CAISAARVVSNQPQHF. In nucleotides, the CDR3 is TGTGCCATATCAGCGGCCAGGGTGGTCAGCAATCAGCCCCAGCATTTT.

The chain links TRBV6-5 to TRBJ2-7; maybe TRBD1 (5 bases). The germline V gene has CDR1 MNHEY and CDR2 SVGAGI. The CDR3 has 18 residues. The V end was cut by 0 bases, the J end by 6 bases, with 24 bases between. CDR3 nucleotides: TGTGCCAGCAGTTACTCCGGCAGGGCAGCTAGTAATTCTGTCGAGCAGTACTTC. Translated, it gives CASSYSGRAASNSVEQYF.

The rearrangement joins TRBV11-2 to TRBJ2-2, with no clear D. There are 15 residues in the CDR3. CDR1 is SGHAT, CDR2 FQNNGV, per germline. V lost 2 bases and J lost 5, with 12 bases in between. CDR3 bases: TGTGCCAGCAGCTTAAGGTCCCTGAGTACCGGGGAGCTGTTTTTT. This translates into CASSLRSLSTGELFF.

The rearrangement uses TRBV20-1 and TRBJ2-3, with 11 bases aligning to TRBD2. Germline CDR1 is DFQATT and CDR2 is SNEGSKA (reference sequence). CDR3 length equals 16 residues. Trimming removed 3 bases from V and 0 bases from J; junction bases left unmatched: 5. The CDR3 DNA is TGCAGTGCTAGCGGGGCTAGCGGGAGGAGCACAGATACGCAGTATTTT. It codes for CSASGASGRSTDTQYF.

A few counts support this clonotype. The rearrangement joins TRBV24-1 to TRBJ2-1; 7 nucleotides match TRBD2. J was trimmed by 7 bases and V by 7 bases; bases with no gene match: 12. The CDR3 extends over 15 amino acids. CDR1 is KGHDR, CDR2 SFDVKD, per germline. The CDR3 loop reads CATSRVSGAGNEQFF. CDR3 DNA sequence: TGTGCCACCAGCCGGGTAAGCGGGGCCGGGAATGAGCAGTTCTTC.

This rearrangement joins TRBV5-1 to TRBJ1-6; tentatively, D is TRBD1 (6 bases). The germline V gene has CDR1 SGHRS and CDR2 YFSETQ. The CDR3 runs to 14 residues. Trimming took off 5 bases at V and 8 bases at J, with 14 bases between the two ends. Here the CDR3 reads CASSIGNRDSPLHF. The CDR3, as DNA: TGCGCCAGCAGTATCGGGAACAGGGATTCACCCCTCCACTTT.

The chain uses TRBV6-5 and TRBJ2-1; D might be TRBD2 (6 bases). Trimming stripped 0 bases from V and 4 bases from J, with 13 bases between. Germline assignment: CDR1 MNHEY and CDR2 SVGAGI. The CDR3 extends over 16 amino acids. The CDR3 protein is CASSYSGGLSYNEQFF. The CDR3 bases are TGTGCCAGCAGTTACTCCGGGGGTTTATCGTACAATGAGCAGTTCTTC.

This clonotype was found a few times. In DNA, the CDR3 is TGTGCCAGCAGCGGGTTGGGGAAGGAAAATACGCAGTATTTT. Translation: CASSGLGKENTQYF. The genes are TRBV27 and TRBJ2-3; unclear D gene. Germline V lookup: CDR1 MNHEY, CDR2 SMNVEV (reference sequence). The CDR3 has 14 residues. V was shortened by 6 bases and J by 7 bases, with 17 bases between the two germline ends.